The clone carrying this TCR beta chain was observed a few times. Its specificity is unknown. The V and J ends lost 4 bases and 8 bases respectively, with 9 bases between them. Germline loops: CDR1 SGHNT, CDR2 YYREEE (reference sequence). This CDR3 has 12 amino acids. This record comes from a study of cytomegalovirus exposure and HLA in healthy donors. Broader study findings: Later, TCR association rates were found to vary by HLA locus, highest for DRB1 and lowest for HLA-C.

PCR primers comprised 60 Vbeta and 13 Jbeta primers. TCRdb's copy holds only in-frame clones and misses some; the assay was immunoSEQ multiplex PCR. Counted here are about 190,000 clones, approximately 80% occurring once; the ten biggest clones make up about 1.9%. The receptor comes from a young woman in good health and CMV-seropositive. This rearrangement joins TRBV5-4 to TRBJ2-2, with a tentative D call TRBD2 (5 bases). The specimen sequenced was PBMCs. CDR3 sequence: CASSATTGELFF. The CDR3 DNA is TGTGCCAGCAGCGCGACTACAGGGGAGCTGTTTTTT.